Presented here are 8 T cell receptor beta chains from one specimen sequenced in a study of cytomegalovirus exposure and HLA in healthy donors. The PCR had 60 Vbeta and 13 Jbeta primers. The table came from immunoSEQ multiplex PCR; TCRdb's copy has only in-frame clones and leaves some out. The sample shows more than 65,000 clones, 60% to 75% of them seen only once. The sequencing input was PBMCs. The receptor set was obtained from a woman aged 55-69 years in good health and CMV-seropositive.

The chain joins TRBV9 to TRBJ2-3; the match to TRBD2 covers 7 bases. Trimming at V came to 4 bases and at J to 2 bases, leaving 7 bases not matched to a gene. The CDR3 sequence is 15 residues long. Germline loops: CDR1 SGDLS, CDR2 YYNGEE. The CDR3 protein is CASSPQSGATDTQYF. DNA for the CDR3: TGTGCCAGCAGCCCCCAAAGCGGGGCCACAGATACGCAGTATTTT.

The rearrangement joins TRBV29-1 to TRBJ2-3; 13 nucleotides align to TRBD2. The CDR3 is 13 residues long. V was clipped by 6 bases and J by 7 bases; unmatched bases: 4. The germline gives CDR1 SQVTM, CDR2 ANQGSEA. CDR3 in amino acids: CSVTSGGAYTQYF. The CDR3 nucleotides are TGCAGCGTAACTAGCGGGGGGGCATATACGCAGTATTTT.

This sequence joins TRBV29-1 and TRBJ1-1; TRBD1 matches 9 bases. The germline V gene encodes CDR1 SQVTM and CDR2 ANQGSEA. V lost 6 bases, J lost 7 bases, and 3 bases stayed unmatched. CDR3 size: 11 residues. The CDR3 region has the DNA TGCAGCGTGGACAGGGGTAGTGAAGCTTTCTTT. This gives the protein CSVDRGSEAFF. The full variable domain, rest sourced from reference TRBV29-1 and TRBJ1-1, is SAVISQKPSRDICQRGTSLTIQCQVDSQVTMMFWYRQQPGQSLTLIATANQGSEATYESGFVIDKFPISRPNLTFSTLTVSNMSPEDSSIYLCSVDRGSEAFFGQGTRLTVV.

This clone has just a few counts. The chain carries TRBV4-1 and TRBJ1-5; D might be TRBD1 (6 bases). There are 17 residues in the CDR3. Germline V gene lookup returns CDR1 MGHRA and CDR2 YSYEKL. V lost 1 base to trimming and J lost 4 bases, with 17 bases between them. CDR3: CASSQGLAGAINQPQHF. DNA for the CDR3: TGCGCCAGCAGCCAAGGCCTTGCAGGGGCGATTAATCAGCCCCAGCATTTT.

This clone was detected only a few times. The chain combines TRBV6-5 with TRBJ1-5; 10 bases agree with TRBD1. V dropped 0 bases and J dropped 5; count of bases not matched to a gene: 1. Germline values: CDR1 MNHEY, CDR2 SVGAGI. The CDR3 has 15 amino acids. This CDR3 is CASSYSGQGHQPQHF. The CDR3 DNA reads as TGTGCCAGCAGTTACTCGGGACAGGGGCATCAGCCCCAGCATTTT.

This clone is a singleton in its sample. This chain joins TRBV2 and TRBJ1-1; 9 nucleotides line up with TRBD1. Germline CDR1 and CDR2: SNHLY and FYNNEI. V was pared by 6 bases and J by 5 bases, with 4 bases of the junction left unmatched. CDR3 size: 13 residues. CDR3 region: CASRDRGWTEAFF. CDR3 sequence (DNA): TGTGCCAGCAGGGACAGGGGTTGGACTGAAGCTTTCTTT.

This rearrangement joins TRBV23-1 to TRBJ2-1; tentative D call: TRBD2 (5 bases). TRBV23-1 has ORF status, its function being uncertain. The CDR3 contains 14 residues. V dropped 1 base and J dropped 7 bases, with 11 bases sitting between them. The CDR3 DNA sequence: TGCGCCAGCAGTCAATGGAGAGGGTGGAATGAGCAGTTCTTC. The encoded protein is CASSQWRGWNEQFF.

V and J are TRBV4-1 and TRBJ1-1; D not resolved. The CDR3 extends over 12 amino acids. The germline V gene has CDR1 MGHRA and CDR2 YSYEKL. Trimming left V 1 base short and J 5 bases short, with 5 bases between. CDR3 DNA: TGCGCCAGCAGCCAAGCCGGGACTGAAGCTTTCTTT. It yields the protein CASSQAGTEAFF.